What follows are 32 T cell receptor beta chains derived from one specimen sequenced in a study of shared clonotypes between healthy human individuals. Measured with immunoSEQ multiplex PCR; TCRdb has only the in-frame clones, and not every one. The table includes about 2.4 million clones, approximately 93% detected once. Material: naive CD4+ T cells from PBMCs. Noted subset: CD45RA+ positively selected. These receptors all stem from a man between 18 and 29 years old in good health. Some clones in this sample may be carry-over from other donors' samples.

The chain links TRBV4-1 to TRBJ2-5; perhaps TRBD1 as D (7 bases). The better agreement between TRBJ2-7 and the DNA end casts doubt on the J call. The CDR3 is 15 residues long. The germline CDR1 and CDR2 sequences are MGHRA and YSYEKL. The CDR3 DNA reads TGCGCCAGCAACCGGTTCCTGGAGGGGGCTTACGAGCAGTACTTC. Its protein is CASNRFLEGAYEQYF.

This chain connects TRBV28 to TRBJ1-1, with D unresolved. CDR1 and CDR2 (germline): MDHEN, SYDVKM. The CDR3 consists of 14 residues. V lost 5 bases, J lost 4 bases, and 14 bases lay in between. DNA for the CDR3: TGTGCCAGCAGTAGGCCGGAGTTTAGCACTGAAGCTTTCTTT. Its protein is CASSRPEFSTEAFF.

The J gene is TRBJ2-1, the V gene TRBV29-1; 14 nucleotides align to TRBD2. There are 21 residues in the CDR3. Germline V gene data show CDR1 as SQVTM and CDR2 as ANQGSEA. The V segment lost 1 base and the J segment 9 bases; nucleotides outside the gene matches: 23. CDR3 in amino acids: CSVEGDLSGTSGRRHASEQFF. CDR3 nucleotides: TGCAGCGTTGAAGGGGACCTCTCCGGGACTAGCGGGAGAAGGCACGCAAGTGAGCAGTTCTTC.

The V and J genes are TRBV5-1 and TRBJ2-7; possibly TRBD1 or TRBD2 for D (5 bases each). There are 11 residues in the CDR3. The germline V gene has CDR1 SGHRS and CDR2 YFSETQ. V was pared by 6 bases and J by 12 bases, with 16 bases between. CDR3 loop: CASTSGDRRYF. The DNA for the CDR3 is TGCGCCAGCACCTCCGGGGACCGCCGGTACTTC.

This chain uses TRBV5-1 with TRBJ2-5; TRBD2 matches 11 bases. This CDR3 spans 16 amino acids. Trimming cost V 3 bases and J 3 bases; bases outside gene matches: 7. Germline V gene lookup returns CDR1 SGHRS and CDR2 YFSETQ. In DNA form, the CDR3 reads TGCGCCAGCAGCTCGGGGAAGACTAGCGGGGAAGAGACCCAGTACTTC. This sequence encodes CASSSGKTSGEETQYF.

The chain joins TRBV29-1 to TRBJ1-2, with 7 bases aligning to TRBD1. Trimming took 2 bases from V and 3 from J; bases not matched to a gene: 3. The CDR3 spans 13 residues. Germline V CDR1 and CDR2: SQVTM, ANQGSEA. CDR3 DNA sequence: TGCAGCGTTGAACAGGGGGGCTACTATGGCTACACCTTC. Translating gives CSVEQGGYYGYTF.

The gene calls are TRBV7-8 and TRBJ2-7; D call uncertain. V gave up 1 base and J gave up 6 bases, with 7 bases separating them. Germline V gene sequence: CDR1 SGHVS, CDR2 FQNEAQ. The CDR3 covers 12 residues. This chain's CDR3 is CASSLDLGEQYF. In nucleotides, the CDR3 is TGTGCCAGCAGCTTAGATTTGGGCGAGCAGTACTTC.

The rearrangement links TRBV29-1 to TRBJ2-7, with D possibly being TRBD1 (6 bases). Germline-derived CDR1 and CDR2 are SQVTM and ANQGSEA. Trimming shortened V by 4 bases and J by 7 bases, and 14 bases separated the two germline ends. The CDR3 totals 12 residues. CDR3 loop: CSVVGRGWEQYF. DNA of the CDR3: TGCAGCGTTGTGGGCAGGGGTTGGGAGCAGTACTTC.

This sequence joins TRBV7-2 and TRBJ2-1, with 14 bases fitting TRBD2. The ends lost 5 bases at V and 5 bases at J; junction bases unmatched: 8. Germline loops: CDR1 SGHTA, CDR2 FQGNSA. The CDR3 runs to 17 residues. For the CDR3, the DNA is TGTGCCAGCAGCCGCTGGAGACTAGCGGGAGGGAACAATGAGCAGTTCTTC. Protein product: CASSRWRLAGGNNEQFF.

The CDR3 loop reads CASSNTGFYGYTF. The CDR3 DNA sequence: TGTGCCAGCAGCAATACAGGGTTCTATGGCTACACCTTC. This chain joins TRBV28 and TRBJ1-2; possible D gene TRBD1, 6 bases. CDR3 length: 13 residues. V was trimmed by 6 bases and J by 4 bases, leaving 12 bases between them. Germline CDR1 and CDR2: MDHEN and SYDVKM.

This clone was counted once. V and J are TRBV6-1 and TRBJ2-2, with D possibly TRBD1 on 5 matching bases. V dropped 9 bases and J dropped 6 bases, with 17 bases sitting between them. This CDR3 is built from 14 residues. Germline V lookup: CDR1 MNHNS, CDR2 SASEGT. This CDR3 reads CASISLGRAGELFF. DNA of the CDR3: TGTGCCAGTATCTCCCTGGGGCGAGCCGGGGAGCTGTTTTTT.

To note about this clone: This same CDR3 is encoded by further DNA sequences in the sample. The rearrangement joins TRBV28 to TRBJ1-5; possibly TRBD1 for D (6 bases). CDR3 length: 15 residues. Germline V lookup: CDR1 MDHEN, CDR2 SYDVKM. V gave up 2 bases and J gave up 3 bases, with 11 bases separating them. The CDR3 spells CASSLGDRTNQPQHF. The DNA for the CDR3 is TGTGCCAGCAGTTTAGGAGACAGGACCAATCAGCCCCAGCATTTT.

This clone has more than one count but fewer than ten. The J gene is TRBJ2-2, the V gene TRBV9; no clear D gene. The CDR3 is made up of 13 amino acids. Trimming took off 0 bases at V and 6 bases at J, with 6 bases between the two ends. In germline, CDR1 is SGDLS, CDR2 YYNGEE. This CDR3 is CASSVGIPGELFF. The CDR3 nucleotides read TGTGCCAGCAGCGTAGGGATTCCCGGGGAGCTGTTTTTT.

The chain recombines TRBV7-9 with TRBJ1-4, with D possibly matching TRBD1 (5 bases). The germline CDR1 and CDR2 sequences are SEHNR and FQNEAQ (reference sequence). The CDR3 length is 17 residues. Trimming removed 4 bases from V and 5 bases from J, with 20 bases in between. CDR3 DNA: TGTGCCAGCAGCTGGGCTACCAACAGTGGGGGGAATGAAAAACTGTTTTTT. Its translation: CASSWATNSGGNEKLFF.

The chain couples TRBV7-9 to TRBJ2-7, with D possibly TRBD2 on 7 matching bases. V dropped 1 base and J dropped 4 bases, with 17 bases sitting between them. Germline V gene data show CDR1 as SEHNR and CDR2 as FQNEAQ (reference sequence). The CDR3 loop spans 16 amino acids. The CDR3 DNA follows: TGTGCCAGCAGCTTAGTAGGGGGGGCTCGCGGGTACGAGCAGTACTTC. Translating gives CASSLVGGARGYEQYF.

This chain joins TRBV28 and TRBJ1-2; D unresolved. This CDR3 region has 11 residues. The germline gives CDR1 MDHEN, CDR2 SYDVKM. V gave up 8 bases and J gave up 6 bases, with 10 bases separating them. CDR3 region: CASEQYDGYTF. The DNA for the CDR3 is TGTGCCAGCGAACAATACGATGGCTACACCTTC.

The rearrangement links TRBV29-1 to TRBJ1-6, with D perhaps matching TRBD1 (5 bases). Trimming shortened V by 6 bases and J by 9 bases, and 15 bases separated the two germline ends. The CDR3 extends over 13 amino acids. Germline CDR1 reads SQVTM; CDR2 reads ANQGSEA. The CDR3 loop reads CSVSQGARSPLHF. The CDR3 DNA sequence: TGCAGCGTATCTCAGGGCGCGCGTTCACCCCTCCACTTT.

A note on this clone: The same CDR3 also results from other DNA sequences found in this sample. The V gene is TRBV29-1, the J gene TRBJ1-3, with a tentative D call TRBD1 (5 bases). Trimming left V 7 bases short and J 0 bases short, with 13 bases between. CDR3 size: 14 residues. Germline V gives CDR1 SQVTM, CDR2 ANQGSEA. The CDR3 sequence is CSAGEGNSGNTIYF. In DNA, the CDR3 is TGCAGCGCGGGGGAGGGCAACTCTGGAAACACCATATATTTT. The complete variable domain, with remaining parts taken from reference TRBV29-1 and TRBJ1-3, reads SAVISQKPSRDICQRGTSLTIQCQVDSQVTMMFWYRQQPGQSLTLIATANQGSEATYESGFVIDKFPISRPNLTFSTLTVSNMSPEDSSIYLCSAGEGNSGNTIYFGEGSWLTVV.

This chain links TRBV4-2 with TRBJ2-5; D may be TRBD1 (5 bases). The CDR3 runs to 16 residues. V gave up 0 bases and J gave up 5 bases, with 16 bases separating them. Germline CDR1 is LGHNA and CDR2 is YNFKEQ. CDR3 nucleotide sequence: TGTGCCAGCAGCCAAGAAGACAGACGTCTGGGGGAGACCCAGTACTTC. Translation: CASSQEDRRLGETQYF.

This clone was observed a handful of times. CDR3 sequence reads: CASSKEQGTEAFF. The CDR3 DNA sequence: TGTGCCAGCAGCAAGGAACAGGGCACTGAAGCTTTCTTT. The rearrangement links TRBV27 to TRBJ1-1; maybe TRBD1 (6 bases). This CDR3 comprises 13 residues. Germline values: CDR1 MNHEY, CDR2 SMNVEV (reference sequence). The V end lost 6 bases, the J end lost 4 bases, and 12 bases lay between the germline ends.

The chain carries TRBV7-8 and TRBJ2-3; 7 bases match TRBD2. V trimming: 1 base; J trimming: 4 bases; junction bases outside the gene matches: 11. The CDR3 is 17 amino acids. The germline V gene has CDR1 SGHVS and CDR2 FQNEAQ. The CDR3 region is CASSLERGGPGSDTQYF. The CDR3 DNA is TGTGCCAGCAGCTTAGAGAGGGGAGGGCCGGGTTCAGATACGCAGTATTTT.

V is TRBV18 and J is TRBJ2-1; D possibly matches TRBD1 or TRBD2 (6 bases each). The V and J ends lost 3 bases and 9 bases respectively, with 12 bases between them. Per the germline V gene, CDR1 is KGHSH and CDR2 is LQKENI. The CDR3 covers 13 residues. The CDR3 nucleotides are TGTGCCAGCTCACCGACGGAGGGGGGTGAGCAGTTCTTC. It yields the protein CASSPTEGGEQFF.

This clone was observed a single time. CDR3 residues: CSVEVRRDRGLYEQYF. The CDR3 DNA follows: TGCAGCGTTGAAGTCCGCCGAGACAGGGGGCTTTACGAGCAGTACTTC. The chain carries TRBV29-1 and TRBJ2-7, with 10 bases fitting TRBD1. The CDR3 is 16 amino acids. The V segment lost 1 base and the J segment 4 bases; nucleotides outside the gene matches: 10. From germline, CDR1 is SQVTM and CDR2 ANQGSEA.

This clone has just one count. This chain uses TRBV25-1 with TRBJ2-3; tentatively, D is TRBD2 (5 bases). The V and J ends lost 2 bases and 8 bases respectively, with 11 bases between them. Germline CDR1 and CDR2: MGHDK and SYGVNS. This CDR3 has 13 residues. In nucleotides, the CDR3 is TGTGCCAGCAGTGAACCCGGGGTTGGTACGCAGTATTTT. As protein: CASSEPGVGTQYF.

This chain connects TRBV21-1 to TRBJ2-5. TRBV21-1 is classified as a pseudogene. This CDR3 has 13 amino acids. CDR3 region: CASRGTEEETQYF. Here the CDR3 DNA reads TGTGCCAGCAGAGGAACGGAAGAAGAGACCCAGTACTTC.

V is TRBV5-4 and J is TRBJ2-1, with 9 positions matching TRBD1. CDR1 SGHNT and CDR2 YYREEE come from the germline V gene (reference sequence). Trimming removed 4 bases from V and 10 bases from J; junction bases left unmatched: 12. This CDR3 is built from 15 residues. The CDR3 bases are TGTGCCAGCAGCACACCGGGACAGGGCAATGTAGAGCAGTTCTTC. Translating it yields CASSTPGQGNVEQFF.

The V and J genes are TRBV11-3 and TRBJ2-1; 12 bases match TRBD2. The V gene end was trimmed by 5 bases and the J gene end by 3 bases; junction bases not matched to a gene: 5. The CDR3 loop spans 16 amino acids. From germline, CDR1 is SGHNT and CDR2 YENEEA. CDR3 sequence: CASSPRTSGDYNEQFF. CDR3 DNA: TGTGCCAGCAGCCCCCGGACTAGCGGGGACTACAATGAGCAGTTCTTC.

The rearrangement joins TRBV6-6 to TRBJ2-5; no clear D gene. Germline V gene lookup returns CDR1 MNHNY and CDR2 SVGAGI (reference sequence). The germline V and J ends were trimmed by 6 bases and 5 bases, with 7 bases remaining between them. This CDR3 comprises 11 residues. This chain's CDR3 is CASRTRETQYF. The CDR3 DNA sequence: TGTGCCAGCAGAACAAGGGAGACCCAGTACTTC.

The V gene is TRBV7-9, the J gene TRBJ2-7; D is perhaps TRBD1 or TRBD2 (6 bases each). CDR1 SEHNR and CDR2 FQNEAQ come from the germline V gene (reference sequence). CDR3 length: 13 residues. Trimming left V 5 bases short and J 5 bases short, with 13 bases between. The CDR3 is CASSPLRDNEQYF. The CDR3 coding sequence is TGTGCCAGCAGCCCGTTGCGGGACAACGAGCAGTACTTC.

V and J are TRBV5-1 and TRBJ2-7, with 8 bases lining up with TRBD2. The J segment lost 0 bases and the V segment lost 0 bases, leaving 5 bases of the junction unmatched. Germline V gene lookup returns CDR1 SGHRS and CDR2 YFSETQ. This CDR3 contains 16 residues. The CDR3 spells CASSLEPAGVSYEQYF. CDR3 in DNA: TGCGCCAGCAGCTTGGAGCCAGCGGGAGTCTCCTACGAGCAGTACTTC.

This clone was seen once. This chain uses TRBV19 with TRBJ2-5, with 7 bases that match TRBD2. Germline CDR1 LNHDA, CDR2 SQIVND (reference sequence). There are 15 residues in the CDR3. With V trimmed by 4 bases and J by 3 bases, 8 bases remained unmatched. DNA for the CDR3: TGTGCCAGTAGTACCTGGGCTAGCGGAAAAGAGACCCAGTACTTC. Translated, it gives CASSTWASGKETQYF.

Concerning this clone: The same CDR3 is also encoded by other DNA sequences in this sample. V usage is TRBV18 and J usage is TRBJ2-5; no reliable D call. Per germline, CDR1 KGHSH and CDR2 LQKENI. Trimming took off 2 bases at V and 4 bases at J, with 5 bases between the two ends. The CDR3 contains 12 residues. CDR3 nucleotide sequence: TGTGCCAGCTCACCAATGTTAGAGACCCAGTACTTC. It yields the protein CASSPMLETQYF.